This T cell receptor (beta chain) was captured in a study of cytomegalovirus exposure and HLA in healthy donors. The length of the CDR3 is 15 residues. Per germline, CDR1 LNHDA and CDR2 SQIVND (reference sequence). V lost 5 bases to trimming and J lost 4 bases, with 17 bases between them. PCR employed 60 Vbeta and 13 Jbeta primers. Measured with immunoSEQ multiplex PCR; TCRdb has only the in-frame clones, and not every one. Here the sample spans about 180,000 clones, 70% to 85% being singletons. This chain joins TRBV19 and TRBJ1-2; D call uncertain. The specimen sequenced was PBMCs. This TCR was recovered from a woman aged 60 to 75 in good health and CMV-seropositive. CDR3 in DNA: TGTGCCAGTAGTCCGAACCTCCCACGGAGCTATGGCTACACCTTC. Translating gives CASSPNLPRSYGYTF.